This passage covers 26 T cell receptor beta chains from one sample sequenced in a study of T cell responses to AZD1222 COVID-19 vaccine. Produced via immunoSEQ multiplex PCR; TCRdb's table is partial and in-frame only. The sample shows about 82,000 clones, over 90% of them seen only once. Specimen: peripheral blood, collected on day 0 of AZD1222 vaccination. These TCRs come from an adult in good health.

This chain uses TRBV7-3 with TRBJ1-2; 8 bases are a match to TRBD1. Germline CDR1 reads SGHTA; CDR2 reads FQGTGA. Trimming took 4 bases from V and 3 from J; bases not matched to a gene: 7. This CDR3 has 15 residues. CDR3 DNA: TGTGCCAGCAGCTCCGTGGACAGGGTAGACTATGGCTACACCTTC. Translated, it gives CASSSVDRVDYGYTF.

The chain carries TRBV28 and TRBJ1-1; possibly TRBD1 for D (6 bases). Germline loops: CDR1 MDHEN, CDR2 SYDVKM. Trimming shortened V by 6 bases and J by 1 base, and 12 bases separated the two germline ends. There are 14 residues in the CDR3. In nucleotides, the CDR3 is TGTGCCAGCAGAATAACAGGGAAGAACACTGAAGCTTTCTTT. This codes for CASRITGKNTEAFF.

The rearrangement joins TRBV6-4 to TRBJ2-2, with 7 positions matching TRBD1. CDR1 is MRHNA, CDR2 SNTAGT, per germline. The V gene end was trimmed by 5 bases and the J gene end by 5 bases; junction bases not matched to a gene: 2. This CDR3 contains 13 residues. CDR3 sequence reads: CASSLDRTGELFF. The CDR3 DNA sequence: TGTGCCAGCAGTTTGGACAGGACCGGGGAGCTGTTTTTT.

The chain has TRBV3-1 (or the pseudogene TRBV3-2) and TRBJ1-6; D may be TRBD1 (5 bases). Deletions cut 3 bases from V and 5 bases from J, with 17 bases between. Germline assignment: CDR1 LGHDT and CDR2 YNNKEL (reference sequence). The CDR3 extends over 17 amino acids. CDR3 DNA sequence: TGTGCCAGCAGCCACCATGTACCCGGGGGGAATAATTCACCCCTCCACTTT. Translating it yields CASSHHVPGGNNSPLHF.

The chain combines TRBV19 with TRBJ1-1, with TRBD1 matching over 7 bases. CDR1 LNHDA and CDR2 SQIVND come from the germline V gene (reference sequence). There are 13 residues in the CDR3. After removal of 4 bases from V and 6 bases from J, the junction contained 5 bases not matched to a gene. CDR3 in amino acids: CASSRQGGPEAFF. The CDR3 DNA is TGTGCCAGTAGTAGACAGGGAGGCCCTGAAGCTTTCTTT.

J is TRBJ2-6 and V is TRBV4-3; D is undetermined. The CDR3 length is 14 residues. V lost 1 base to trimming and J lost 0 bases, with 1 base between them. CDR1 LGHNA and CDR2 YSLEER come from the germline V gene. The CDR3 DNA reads TGCGCCAGCAGCCAAGTCTCTGGGGCCAACGTCCTGACTTTC. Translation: CASSQVSGANVLTF.

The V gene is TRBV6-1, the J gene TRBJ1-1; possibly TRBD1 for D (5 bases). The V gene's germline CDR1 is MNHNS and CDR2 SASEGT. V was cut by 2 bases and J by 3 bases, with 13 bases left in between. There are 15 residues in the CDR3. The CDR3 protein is CASSERRGGYTEAFF. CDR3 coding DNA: TGTGCCAGCAGTGAACGGAGGGGCGGGTACACTGAAGCTTTCTTT.

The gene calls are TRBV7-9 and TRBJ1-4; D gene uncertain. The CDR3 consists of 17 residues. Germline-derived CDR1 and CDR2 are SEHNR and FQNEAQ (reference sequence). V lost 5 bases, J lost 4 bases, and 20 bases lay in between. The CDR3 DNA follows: TGTGCCAGCAGCGTGGGGAAAGAACTCACTATTAATGAAAAACTGTTTTTT. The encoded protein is CASSVGKELTINEKLFF.

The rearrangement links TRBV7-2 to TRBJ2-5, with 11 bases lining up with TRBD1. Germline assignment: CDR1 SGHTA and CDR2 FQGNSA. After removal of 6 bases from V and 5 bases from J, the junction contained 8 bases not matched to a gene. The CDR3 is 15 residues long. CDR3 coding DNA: TGTGCCAGCAGTCTACCGGGACAGGGGGTTGAGACCCAGTACTTC. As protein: CASSLPGQGVETQYF.

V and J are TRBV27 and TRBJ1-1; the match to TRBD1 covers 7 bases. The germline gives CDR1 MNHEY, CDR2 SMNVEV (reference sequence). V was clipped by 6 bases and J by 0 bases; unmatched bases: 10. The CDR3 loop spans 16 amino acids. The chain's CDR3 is CASRGPGQLMNTEAFF. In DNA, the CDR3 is TGTGCCAGCAGGGGGCCGGGACAGCTCATGAACACTGAAGCTTTCTTT.

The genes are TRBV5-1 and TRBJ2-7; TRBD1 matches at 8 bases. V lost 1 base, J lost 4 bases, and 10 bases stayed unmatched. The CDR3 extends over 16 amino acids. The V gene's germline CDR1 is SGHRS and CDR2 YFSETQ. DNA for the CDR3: TGCGCCAGCAGCTTGTTTGGGTCAGGACAGGGTTACGAGCAGTACTTC. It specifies CASSLFGSGQGYEQYF. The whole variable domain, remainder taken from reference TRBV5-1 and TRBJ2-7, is KAGVTQTPRYLIKTRGQQVTLSCSPISGHRSVSWYQQTPGQGLQFLFEYFSETQRNKGNFPGRFSGRQFSNSRSEMNVSTLELGDSALYLCASSLFGSGQGYEQYFGPGTRLTVT.

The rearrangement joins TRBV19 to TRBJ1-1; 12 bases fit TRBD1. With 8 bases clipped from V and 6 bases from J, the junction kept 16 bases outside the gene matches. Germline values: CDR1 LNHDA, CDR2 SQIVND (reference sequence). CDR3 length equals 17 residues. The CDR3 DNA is TGTGCCAGTCTCCCCGTACCGGGACAGGGGGCTGGTGCTGAAGCTTTCTTT. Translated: CASLPVPGQGAGAEAFF.

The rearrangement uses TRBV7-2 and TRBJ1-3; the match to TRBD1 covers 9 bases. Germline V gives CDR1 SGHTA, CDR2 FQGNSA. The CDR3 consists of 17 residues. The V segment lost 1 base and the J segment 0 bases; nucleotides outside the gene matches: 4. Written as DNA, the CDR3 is TGTGCCAGCAGCTTAGGGGGACAGGGAATCTCTGGAAACACCATATATTTT. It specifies CASSLGGQGISGNTIYF.

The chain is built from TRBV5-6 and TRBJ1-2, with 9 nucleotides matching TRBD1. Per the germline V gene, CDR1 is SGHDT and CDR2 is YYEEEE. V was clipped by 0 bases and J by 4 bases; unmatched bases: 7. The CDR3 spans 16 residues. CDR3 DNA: TGTGCCAGCAGCTTGGTCTGGGACAGGGTCGGCTATGGCTACACCTTC. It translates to CASSLVWDRVGYGYTF.

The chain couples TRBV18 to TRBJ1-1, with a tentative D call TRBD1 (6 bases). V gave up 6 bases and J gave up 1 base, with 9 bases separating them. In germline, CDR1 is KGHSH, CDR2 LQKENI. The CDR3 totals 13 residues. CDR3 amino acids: CASSQGRNTEAFF. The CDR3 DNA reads TGTGCCAGCTCGCAGGGGAGGAACACTGAAGCTTTCTTT.

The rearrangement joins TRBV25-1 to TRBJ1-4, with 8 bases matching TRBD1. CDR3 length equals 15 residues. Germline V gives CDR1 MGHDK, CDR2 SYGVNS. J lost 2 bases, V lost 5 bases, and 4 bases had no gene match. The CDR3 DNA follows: TGTGCCAGCAGTAGAAGACAGGGGACTAATGAAAAACTGTTTTTT. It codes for CASSRRQGTNEKLFF.

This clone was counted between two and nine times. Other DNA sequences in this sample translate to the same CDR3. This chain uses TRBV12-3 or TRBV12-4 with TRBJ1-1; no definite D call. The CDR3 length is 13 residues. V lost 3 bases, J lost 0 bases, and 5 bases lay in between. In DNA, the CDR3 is TGTGCCAGCAGTTTTAGAGTGAACACTGAAGCTTTCTTT. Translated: CASSFRVNTEAFF.

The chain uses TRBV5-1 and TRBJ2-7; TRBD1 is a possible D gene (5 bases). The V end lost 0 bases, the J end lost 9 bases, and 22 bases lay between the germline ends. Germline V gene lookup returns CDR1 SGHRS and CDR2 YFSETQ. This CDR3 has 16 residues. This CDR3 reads CASSLDPRAQGAGQYF. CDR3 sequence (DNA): TGCGCCAGCAGCTTGGACCCCAGGGCCCAAGGAGCCGGGCAGTACTTC.

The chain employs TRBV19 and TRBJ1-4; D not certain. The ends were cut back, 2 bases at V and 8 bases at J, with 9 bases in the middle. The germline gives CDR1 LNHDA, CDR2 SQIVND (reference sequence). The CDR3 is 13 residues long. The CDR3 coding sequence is TGTGCCAGTAGTATAACCGGTACCGAAAAACTGTTTTTT. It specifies CASSITGTEKLFF.

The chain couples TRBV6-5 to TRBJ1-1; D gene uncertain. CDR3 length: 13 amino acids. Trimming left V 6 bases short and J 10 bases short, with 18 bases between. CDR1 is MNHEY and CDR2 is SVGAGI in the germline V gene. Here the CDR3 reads CASRPGPPPGAFF. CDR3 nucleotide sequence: TGTGCCAGCAGACCCGGACCCCCCCCAGGAGCTTTCTTT.

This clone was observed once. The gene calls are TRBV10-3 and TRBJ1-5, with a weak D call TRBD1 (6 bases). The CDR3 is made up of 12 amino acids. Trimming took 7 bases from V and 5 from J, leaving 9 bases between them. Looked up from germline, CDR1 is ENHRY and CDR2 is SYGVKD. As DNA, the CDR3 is TGTGCCATCAATAACAGGGATCAGCCCCAGCATTTT. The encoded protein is CAINNRDQPQHF.

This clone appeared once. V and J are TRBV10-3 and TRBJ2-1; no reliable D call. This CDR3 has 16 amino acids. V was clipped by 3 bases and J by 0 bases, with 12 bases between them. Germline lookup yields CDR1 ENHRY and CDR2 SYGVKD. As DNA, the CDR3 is TGTGCCATCAGTGACAAAGCTAGTCGCTCCTACAATGAGCAGTTCTTC. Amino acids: CAISDKASRSYNEQFF.

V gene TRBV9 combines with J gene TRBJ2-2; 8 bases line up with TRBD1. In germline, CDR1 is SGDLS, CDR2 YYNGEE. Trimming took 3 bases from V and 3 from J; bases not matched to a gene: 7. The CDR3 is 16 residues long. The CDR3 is CASSASGGAYTGELFF. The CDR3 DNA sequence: TGTGCCAGCAGCGCCTCAGGGGGCGCCTACACCGGGGAGCTGTTTTTT.

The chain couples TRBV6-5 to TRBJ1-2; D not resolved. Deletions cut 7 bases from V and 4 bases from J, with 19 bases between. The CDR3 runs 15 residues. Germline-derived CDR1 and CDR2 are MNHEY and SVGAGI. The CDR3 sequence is CASILGSATIYGYTF. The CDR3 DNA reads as TGTGCCAGCATTCTAGGGTCAGCAACTATCTATGGCTACACCTTC.

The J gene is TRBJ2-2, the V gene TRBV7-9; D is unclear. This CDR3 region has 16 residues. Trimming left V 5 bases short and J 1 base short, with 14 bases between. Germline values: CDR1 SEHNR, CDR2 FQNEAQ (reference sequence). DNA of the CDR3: TGTGCCAGCAGCCGCAATATAGAGCGGAACACCGGGGAGCTGTTTTTT. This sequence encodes CASSRNIERNTGELFF.

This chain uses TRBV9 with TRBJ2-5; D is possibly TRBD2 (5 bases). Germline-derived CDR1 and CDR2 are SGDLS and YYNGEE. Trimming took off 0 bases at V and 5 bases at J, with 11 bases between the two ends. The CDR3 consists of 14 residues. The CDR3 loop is CASSVGPGKETQYF. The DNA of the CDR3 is TGTGCCAGCAGCGTAGGGCCGGGAAAGGAGACCCAGTACTTC.